Listed below are T cell receptor beta chains from one sample, sequenced in a study of cytomegalovirus exposure and HLA in healthy donors. Data came from immunoSEQ multiplex PCR; TCRdb stores just in-frame clones and leaves some out. The sample holds 80,000 to 95,000 clones, 70% to 80% seen once. Sequenced input: PBMCs. These receptors all stem from a woman between 40 and 55 years old in good health and CMV-seropositive. CDR3s include the opening cysteine and the closing phenylalanine or tryptophan. The listing skips clone size in some rows; elsewhere it reads once, few, many or a size class.

clone size,V gene,CDR3 protein
-,TRBV28,CASSPDNPFPYEQYF
-,TRBV5-1,CASSLLGPRIGDGYTF
-,TRBV5-4,CASSSQVDQETQYF
once,TRBV5-1,CASRPTTGGETEAFF
-,TRBV2,CASRRQTSGASNEQFF
-,TRBV7-9,CASSSVLAGLNTQYF
-,TRBV7-9,CASSLEEGRSFF
-,TRBV6-5,CASSLSGGNYNEQFF
-,TRBV6-5,CASRPNRGGYTF
few,TRBV19,CASSINSAGNYGYTF
few,TRBV5-1,CASSAGGTDTQYF
-,TRBV4-2,CASSQGTGVYEQYF
once,TRBV5-1,CASSLEEAPYEQYF
once,TRBV5-6,CASSSGWGEAFF
-,TRBV7-3,CASRSQGAAYEQYF
-,TRBV29-1,CSVSRGGADTQYF
-,TRBV27,CASREGPNTGELFF
-,TRBV5-1,CASCRLGPEGTGELFF
-,TRBV30,CAWSIHINQPQHF
-,TRBV2,CASIDLNRGLEETQYF
once,TRBV20-1,CSAIGGETQYF
-,TRBV28,CASSSLGLAGGITQETQYF
-,TRBV7-9,CASSPQSGRETQYF
-,TRBV7-2,CASSLLPGAYEQYF
few,TRBV5-1,CASSPTGYGYTF
-,TRBV25-1,CASSLPAPGTEETQYF
-,TRBV27,CASSPSSSRVGGYTF
few,TRBV6-4,CASSEASGTDTQYF
-,TRBV4-1,CASSQLPGQDYYGYTF
-,TRBV7-9,CASSSIRGGANTEAFF
-,TRBV30,CAWSGTALGETQYF
-,TRBV29-1,CSVEIGRATEAFF
-,TRBV9,CASSVGTAYGYTF
-,TRBV7-2,CASSFLGRGGTEAFF
-,TRBV10-3,CAIRTGTGPQIMTGELFF
once,TRBV2,CASRWAYGYTF
-,TRBV19,CASRPLTGMNTEAFF
-,TRBV27,CASSFQGGMGNSPLHF
-,TRBV16,CASSLYTGPEQYF
-,TRBV5-1,CASSLLPLDSSGNTIYF
-,TRBV15,CATSREWGGEEAFF
-,TRBV6-1,CASSELGGTNTEAFF
-,TRBV18,CASSPQLGKETQYF
-,TRBV5-6,CASSNERTRTQYF
-,TRBV6-5,CASSYSSGSYNEQFF
-,TRBV18,CASSREGQGIYEQYF
-,TRBV28,CATAGVNNSPLHF
-,TRBV7-9,CASSLGDEQFF
-,TRBV4-3,CASSQDRNTEAFF
-,TRBV27,CASGYIRGNYGYTF
-,TRBV11-3,CASTIRFVGGEEDEQFF
-,TRBV4-2,CASSQFGQFNEKLFF
-,TRBV27,CASSLFDEQFF